Sequencing of this T cell receptor (beta chain) was carried out in a study of T cell repertoires in cytomegalovirus infection. Study-level background: Indications of both CMV infection and matching HLA type were provided by public TCR beta signatures. Notes on the study in general: Clonotypes of TCR beta that were HLA-C-restricted and CMV-specific dominated the ex vivo response.

This clonotype was seen many times. Its antigen remains unidentified. Each CDR3 protein gets one entry after TCRdb re-called the reads with MiXCR. The table includes 450,000 to 550,000 distinct CDR3 sequences, approximately 16% detected once. The clonotype comes from a human donor in good health (CMV status not recorded). Some clones in this sample may be carry-over from other donors' samples. Source material: CD8+ T cells from PBMCs.

CDR3 loop: CASSLVGSWNSNQPQHF. For the CDR3, the DNA is TGTGCCAGCAGCTTAGTCGGCAGCTGGAATAGCAATCAGCCCCAGCATTTT. This chain joins TRBV7-8 and TRBJ1-5; D not resolved. V gave up 1 base and J gave up 0 bases, with 13 bases separating them. The CDR3 consists of 17 residues. Germline V gene sequence: CDR1 SGHVS, CDR2 FQNEAQ.